The next 28 T cell receptor beta chains were all read from a single sample in a study of blood T cell repertoires in COVID-19. Clones were read by immunoSEQ multiplex PCR, and TCRdb kept only the in-frame ones, dropping some. This table holds some 330,000 clones, about nine tenths found once. The sample was PBMCs or T cells enriched from blood (not recorded which). These receptors were taken from a man aged 25-45 years who had recovered from COVID-19.

This clone was observed many times. The chain employs TRBV25-1 and TRBJ2-1; D possibly corresponds to TRBD2 (6 bases). The length of the CDR3 is 15 residues. The germline V gene encodes CDR1 MGHDK and CDR2 SYGVNS. V dropped 3 bases and J dropped 7 bases, with 16 bases sitting between them. The CDR3: CASSEVAAKGNEQFF. CDR3 coding DNA: TGTGCCAGCAGTGAGGTAGCGGCTAAGGGGAATGAGCAGTTCTTC.

The gene calls are TRBV24-1 and TRBJ1-6, with D tentatively TRBD1 (5 bases). V gave up 3 bases and J gave up 8 bases, with 10 bases separating them. Germline V gives CDR1 KGHDR, CDR2 SFDVKD. The CDR3 contains 14 residues. In DNA, the CDR3 is TGTGCCACCAGTGATGGAGGGACCTATTCACCCCTCCACTTT. It codes for CATSDGGTYSPLHF.

The gene calls are TRBV18 and TRBJ1-3, with a tentative D call TRBD1 (5 bases). The CDR3 consists of 15 residues. The germline CDR1 and CDR2 sequences are KGHSH and LQKENI. Deletions cut 3 bases from V and 2 bases from J, with 11 bases between. CDR3 in amino acids: CASSPSGGPGNTIYF. DNA for the CDR3: TGTGCCAGCTCACCGTCGGGGGGACCTGGAAACACCATATATTTT. Looking up the rest from reference TRBV18 and TRBJ1-3 gives the full variable domain: NAGVMQNPRHLVRRRGQEARLRCSPMKGHSHVYWYRQLPEEGLKFMVYLQKENIIDESGMPKERFSAEFPKEGPSILRIQQVVRGDSAAYFCASSPSGGPGNTIYFGEGSWLTVV.

V gene TRBV24-1 combines with J gene TRBJ2-1, with unresolved D. Trimming took off 1 base at V and 9 bases at J, with 12 bases between the two ends. This CDR3 is 14 amino acids long. From germline, CDR1 is KGHDR and CDR2 SFDVKD. CDR3 loop: CATSDLASPSEQFF. CDR3 sequence (DNA): TGTGCCACCAGTGATTTAGCTAGTCCCAGTGAGCAGTTCTTC.

V and J are TRBV6-5 and TRBJ1-1; the D gene is possibly TRBD1 (6 bases). CDR3 length: 14 amino acids. V lost 2 bases and J lost 4, with 11 bases in between. Germline CDR1 MNHEY, CDR2 SVGAGI. CDR3 DNA: TGTGCCAGCAGTTACCGGGGGGGCGGCACTGAAGCTTTCTTT. As protein: CASSYRGGGTEAFF.

The rearrangement links TRBV6-5 to TRBJ2-7; the match to TRBD1 covers 7 bases. Germline CDR1 is MNHEY and CDR2 is SVGAGI. CDR3 size: 14 residues. The junction had 7 bases not matched to a gene; V was cut back by 2 bases and J by 6 bases. CDR3: CASSYRDSFFEQYF. CDR3 coding DNA: TGTGCCAGCAGTTACAGGGACAGCTTCTTCGAGCAGTACTTC.

The chain employs TRBV24-1 and TRBJ2-3; a possible D gene is TRBD1 (6 bases). The CDR3 is made up of 14 amino acids. CDR1 and CDR2 (germline): KGHDR, SFDVKD. The V and J ends lost 1 base and 5 bases respectively, with 9 bases between them. CDR3 bases: TGTGCCACCAGTGATTTCAGGGGTCAAGATACGCAGTATTTT. Translating gives CATSDFRGQDTQYF.

The rearrangement joins TRBV19 to TRBJ2-5; 8 bases fit TRBD1. The CDR3 is 13 amino acids. V lost 5 bases and J lost 5; bases outside the gene matches: 4. Germline V gene data show CDR1 as LNHDA and CDR2 as SQIVND (reference sequence). The CDR3 sequence: CASSQGAWETQYF. The CDR3 DNA reads TGTGCCAGTAGTCAGGGGGCCTGGGAGACCCAGTACTTC.

The J gene is TRBJ2-5, the V gene TRBV5-1, with D perhaps TRBD1 (6 bases). Trimming shortened V by 4 bases and J by 1 base, and 14 bases separated the two germline ends. This CDR3 spans 15 amino acids. Looked up from germline, CDR1 is SGHRS and CDR2 is YFSETQ. CDR3 protein: CASSINYRAQETQYF. CDR3 nucleotide sequence: TGCGCCAGCAGCATCAATTACAGGGCCCAAGAGACCCAGTACTTC.

The chain uses TRBV18 and TRBJ2-7; TRBD2 matches at 16 bases. The CDR3 runs to 17 residues. Germline CDR1 is KGHSH and CDR2 is LQKENI. V trimming: 6 bases; J trimming: 4 bases; junction bases outside the gene matches: 9. CDR3 loop: CASSRGTSGGDTYEQYF. The CDR3 bases are TGTGCCAGCTCTAGAGGGACTAGCGGGGGGGATACTTACGAGCAGTACTTC. Drawing the rest from reference TRBV18 and TRBJ2-7, the complete variable domain is NAGVMQNPRHLVRRRGQEARLRCSPMKGHSHVYWYRQLPEEGLKFMVYLQKENIIDESGMPKERFSAEFPKEGPSILRIQQVVRGDSAAYFCASSRGTSGGDTYEQYFGPGTRLTVT.

The chain joins TRBV5-6 to TRBJ2-2; D is undetermined. V was pared by 2 bases and J by 1 base, with 9 bases between. The CDR3 extends over 15 amino acids. Germline V gene data show CDR1 as SGHDT and CDR2 as YYEEEE. CDR3 in amino acids: CASSLISLNTGELFF. In nucleotides, the CDR3 is TGTGCCAGCAGCTTAATCTCCCTGAACACCGGGGAGCTGTTTTTT.

The rearrangement uses TRBV7-2 and TRBJ2-1; the D gene is possibly TRBD2 (5 bases). The CDR3 covers 13 residues. The germline CDR1 and CDR2 sequences are SGHTA and FQGNSA. The germline V and J ends were trimmed by 3 bases and 10 bases, with 13 bases remaining between them. The CDR3 reads CASSFSVPPEQFF. In nucleotides, the CDR3 is TGTGCCAGCAGCTTTAGCGTCCCCCCCGAGCAGTTCTTC.

CDR3 protein: CASSYSGGVQETQYF. The CDR3 DNA follows: TGTGCCAGCAGTTACTCTGGGGGGGTCCAAGAGACCCAGTACTTC. The genes are TRBV6-5 and TRBJ2-5, with 7 bases identical to TRBD2. The trim removed 0 bases at V and 1 base at J, leaving 2 bases unmatched. The germline CDR1 and CDR2 sequences are MNHEY and SVGAGI. The CDR3 has 15 residues.

This clone has just a few counts. V and J are TRBV9 and TRBJ1-4; 7 nucleotides line up with TRBD1. The germline V gene has CDR1 SGDLS and CDR2 YYNGEE. This CDR3 is built from 15 residues. The V and J ends lost 4 bases and 3 bases, in that order; junction bases with no gene match: 6. The DNA for the CDR3 is TGTGCCAGCAGCCGGGGACAGAATTCTAATGAAAAACTGTTTTTT. Protein product: CASSRGQNSNEKLFF.

This clone was seen once. This chain connects TRBV7-9 to TRBJ2-1; D unresolved. The V gene's germline CDR1 is SEHNR and CDR2 FQNEAQ (reference sequence). Trimming took off 5 bases at V and 7 bases at J, with 9 bases between the two ends. The CDR3 totals 12 residues. In DNA, the CDR3 is TGTGCCAGCAGCCAGCGTGGGAATGAGCAGTTCTTC. Protein sequence: CASSQRGNEQFF.

This rearrangement joins TRBV14 to TRBJ2-3; TRBD2 aligns across 13 bases. There are 17 residues in the CDR3. Germline V CDR1 and CDR2: SGHDN, FVKESK. The J segment lost 3 bases and the V segment lost 2 bases, leaving 5 bases of the junction unmatched. The CDR3: CASSQSWTSGSTDTQYF. CDR3 DNA: TGTGCCAGCAGCCAATCTTGGACTAGCGGGAGTACAGATACGCAGTATTTT. Using reference TRBV14 and TRBJ2-3 for the parts outside the CDR3, the full variable domain is EAGVTQFPSHSVIEKGQTVTLRCDPISGHDNLYWYRRVMGKEIKFLLHFVKESKQDESGMPNNRFLAERTGGTYSTLKVQPAELEDSGVYFCASSQSWTSGSTDTQYFGPGTRLTVL.

The chain is built from TRBV7-8 and TRBJ2-7, with D tentatively TRBD2 (6 bases). Trimming left V 2 bases short and J 3 bases short, with 26 bases between. CDR3 size: 19 residues. Per the germline V gene, CDR1 is SGHVS and CDR2 is FQNEAQ. This CDR3 reads CASSLSHIPRELSNYEQYF. CDR3 sequence (DNA): TGTGCCAGCAGCTTATCCCATATCCCCCGGGAGCTTTCTAACTACGAGCAGTACTTC.

V gene TRBV18 combines with J gene TRBJ2-2; TRBD1 might be the D (6 bases). The germline V gene has CDR1 KGHSH and CDR2 LQKENI. The CDR3 runs to 16 residues. The ends were cut back, 0 bases at V and 4 bases at J, with 12 bases in the middle. The CDR3 DNA reads as TGTGCCAGCTCACCACCGGTAGGGGGTGCCACCGGGGAGCTGTTTTTT. It is translated as CASSPPVGGATGELFF.

The rearrangement uses TRBV4-2 and TRBJ2-2; no clear D. CDR3 length equals 13 residues. V was cut by 5 bases and J by 4 bases, with 8 bases left in between. The germline gives CDR1 LGHNA, CDR2 YNFKEQ. CDR3 sequence (DNA): TGTGCCAGCAGCGGAGTGGGCACCGGGGAGCTGTTTTTT. This codes for CASSGVGTGELFF.

This clone has just one count. This chain joins TRBV30 and TRBJ2-7, with 7 bases fitting TRBD2. This CDR3 is 12 amino acids long. Germline V gives CDR1 GTSNPN, CDR2 SVGIG (reference sequence). The ends lost 1 base at V and 5 bases at J; junction bases unmatched: 2. As DNA, the CDR3 is TGTGCCTGGAGTGCTAGCGGCCACGAGCAGTACTTC. Its translation: CAWSASGHEQYF.

This chain joins TRBV30 and TRBJ1-1; D is unclear. Germline loops: CDR1 GTSNPN, CDR2 SVGIG (reference sequence). Trimming removed 0 bases from V and 3 bases from J, with 8 bases in between. This CDR3 comprises 13 residues. The CDR3 sequence is CAWSVLSYTEAFF. CDR3 nucleotides: TGTGCCTGGAGTGTATTGTCCTACACTGAAGCTTTCTTT.

The genes are TRBV18 and TRBJ2-1; 7 bases are a match to TRBD2. CDR1 and CDR2 from the germline V gene are KGHSH and LQKENI. This CDR3 contains 16 residues. V lost 0 bases, J lost 4 bases, and 6 bases stayed unmatched. The CDR3 DNA reads TGTGCCAGCTCACCACCGGGAGCGGGACTTTACAATGAGCAGTTCTTC. Translated, it gives CASSPPGAGLYNEQFF.

V and J are TRBV12-3 or TRBV12-4 and TRBJ1-5, with 7 bases lining up with TRBD1. This CDR3 is built from 12 residues. After removal of 6 bases from V and 6 bases from J, the junction contained 2 bases not matched to a gene. The CDR3 loop is CASSWTGQPQHF. The DNA for the CDR3 is TGTGCCAGCAGCTGGACAGGTCAGCCCCAGCATTTT.

The chain has TRBV12-3 or TRBV12-4 and TRBJ2-7, with D hard to call. The CDR3 is 13 residues long. V lost 4 bases, J lost 1 base, and 8 bases lay in between. In DNA form, the CDR3 reads TGTGCCAGCAGTTCGATACTGTCCTACGAGCAGTACTTC. Protein: CASSSILSYEQYF.

The V gene is TRBV10-3, the J gene TRBJ2-3, with 12 bases lining up with TRBD2. Trimming cost V 4 bases and J 7 bases; bases outside gene matches: 21. The CDR3 runs 20 residues. CDR1 and CDR2 (germline): ENHRY, SYGVKD. CDR3 in DNA: TGTGCCATCAGTGTGGGGACTGACGGACTAGCGGGATTTGGGAGGAATACGCAGTATTTT. It encodes CAISVGTDGLAGFGRNTQYF.

This clone appeared once. The V and J genes are TRBV7-6 and TRBJ2-7; 14 bases line up with TRBD2. This CDR3 has 17 amino acids. The ends lost 6 bases at V and 4 bases at J; junction bases unmatched: 11. The V gene's germline CDR1 is SGHVS and CDR2 FNYEAQ. The CDR3 reads CASSHEPGTSGSYEQYF. The CDR3 nucleotides read TGTGCCAGCAGTCACGAACCCGGGACTAGCGGGAGTTACGAGCAGTACTTC.

This sequence joins TRBV7-2 and TRBJ2-5, with 7 positions matching TRBD2. Trimming at V came to 6 bases and at J to 5 bases, leaving 9 bases not matched to a gene. From germline, CDR1 is SGHTA and CDR2 FQGNSA. The CDR3 runs 14 residues. The CDR3 region is CASSWGGRGETQYF. For the CDR3, the DNA is TGTGCCAGCAGTTGGGGGGGGAGAGGGGAGACCCAGTACTTC.

V is TRBV6-5 and J is TRBJ1-5; no clear D. Germline CDR1 is MNHEY and CDR2 is SVGAGI. The CDR3 consists of 13 residues. V dropped 8 bases and J dropped 9 bases, with 17 bases sitting between them. CDR3 region: CASDDGYRWPQHF. The CDR3 DNA sequence: TGTGCCAGCGATGACGGGTACCGATGGCCCCAGCATTTT.